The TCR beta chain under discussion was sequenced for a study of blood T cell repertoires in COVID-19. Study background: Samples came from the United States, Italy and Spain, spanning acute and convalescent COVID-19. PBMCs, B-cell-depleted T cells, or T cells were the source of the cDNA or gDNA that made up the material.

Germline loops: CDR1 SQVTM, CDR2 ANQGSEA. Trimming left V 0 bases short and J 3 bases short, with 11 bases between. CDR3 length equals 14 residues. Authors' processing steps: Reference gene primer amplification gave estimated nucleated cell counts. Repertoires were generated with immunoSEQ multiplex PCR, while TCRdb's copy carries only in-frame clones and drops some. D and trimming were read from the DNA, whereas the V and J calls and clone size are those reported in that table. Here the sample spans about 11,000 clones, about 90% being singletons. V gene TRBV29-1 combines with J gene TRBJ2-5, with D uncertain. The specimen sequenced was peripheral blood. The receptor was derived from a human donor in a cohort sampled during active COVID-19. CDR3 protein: CSVEDQGLEETQYF. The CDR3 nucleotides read TGCAGCGTTGAAGATCAAGGCCTAGAAGAGACCCAGTACTTC.